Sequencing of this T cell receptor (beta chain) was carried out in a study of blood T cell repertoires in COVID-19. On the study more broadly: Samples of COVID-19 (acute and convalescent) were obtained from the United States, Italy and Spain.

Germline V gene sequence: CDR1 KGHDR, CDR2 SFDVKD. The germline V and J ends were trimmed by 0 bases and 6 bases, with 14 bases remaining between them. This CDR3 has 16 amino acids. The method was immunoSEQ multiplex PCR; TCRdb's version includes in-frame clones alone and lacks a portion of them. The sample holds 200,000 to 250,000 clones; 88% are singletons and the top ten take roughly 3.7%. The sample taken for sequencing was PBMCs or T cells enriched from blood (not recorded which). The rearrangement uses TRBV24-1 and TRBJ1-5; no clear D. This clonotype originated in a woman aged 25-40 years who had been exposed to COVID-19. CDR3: CATSDLRAGLTQPQHF. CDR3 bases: TGTGCCACCAGTGATTTGCGAGCGGGATTGACTCAGCCCCAGCATTTT.